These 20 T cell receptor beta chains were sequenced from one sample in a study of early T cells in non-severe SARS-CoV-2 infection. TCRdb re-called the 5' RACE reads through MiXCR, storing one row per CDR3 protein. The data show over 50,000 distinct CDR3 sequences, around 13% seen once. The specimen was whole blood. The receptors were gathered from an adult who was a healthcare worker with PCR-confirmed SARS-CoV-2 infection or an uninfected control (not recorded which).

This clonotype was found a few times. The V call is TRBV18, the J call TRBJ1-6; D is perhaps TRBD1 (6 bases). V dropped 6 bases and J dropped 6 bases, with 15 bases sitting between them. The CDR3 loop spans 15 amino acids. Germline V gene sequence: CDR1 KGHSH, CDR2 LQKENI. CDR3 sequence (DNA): TGTGCCAGCTCCCCCCAGCAGGACAGTAATTCACCCCTCCACTTT. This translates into CASSPQQDSNSPLHF.

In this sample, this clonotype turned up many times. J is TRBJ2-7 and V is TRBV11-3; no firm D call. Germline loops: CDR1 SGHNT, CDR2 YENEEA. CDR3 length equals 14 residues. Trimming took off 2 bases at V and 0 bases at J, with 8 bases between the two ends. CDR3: CASSLSGRSYEQYF. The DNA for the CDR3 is TGTGCCAGCAGCTTATCAGGCCGCTCCTACGAGCAGTACTTC.

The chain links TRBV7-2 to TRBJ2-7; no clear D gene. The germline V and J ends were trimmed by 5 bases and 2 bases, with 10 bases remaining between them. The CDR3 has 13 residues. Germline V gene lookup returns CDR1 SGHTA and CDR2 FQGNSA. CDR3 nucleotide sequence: TGTGCCAGCAGCCAATTAACTCCCTACGAGCAGTACTTC. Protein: CASSQLTPYEQYF.

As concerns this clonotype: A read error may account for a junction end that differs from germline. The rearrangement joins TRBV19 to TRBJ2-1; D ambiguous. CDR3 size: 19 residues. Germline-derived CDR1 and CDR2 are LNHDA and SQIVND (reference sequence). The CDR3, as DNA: TGTGCCAGTAGTATAGATGTGCCTCTTCAAGGGCGACCCGACAATGTGCAGTTCTTC. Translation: CASSIDVPLQGRPDNVQFF. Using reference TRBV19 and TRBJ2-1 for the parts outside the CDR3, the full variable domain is DGGITQSPKYLFRKEGQNVTLSCEQNLNHDAMYWYRQDPGQGLRLIYYSQIVNDFQKGDIAEGYSVSREKKESFPLTVTSAQKNPTAFYLCASSIDVPLQGRPDNVQFFGPGTRLTVL.

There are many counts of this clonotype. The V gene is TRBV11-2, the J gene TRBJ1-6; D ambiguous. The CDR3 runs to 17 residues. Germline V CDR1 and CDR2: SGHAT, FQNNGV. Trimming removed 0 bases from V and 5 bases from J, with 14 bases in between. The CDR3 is CASSLDFLAGNNSPLHF. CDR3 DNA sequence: TGTGCCAGCAGCTTAGATTTTTTAGCGGGGAATAATTCACCCCTCCACTTT.

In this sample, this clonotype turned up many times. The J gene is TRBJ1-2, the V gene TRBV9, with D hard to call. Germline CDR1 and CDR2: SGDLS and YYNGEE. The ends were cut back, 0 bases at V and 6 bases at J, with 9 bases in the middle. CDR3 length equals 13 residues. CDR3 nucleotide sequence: TGTGCCAGCAGCGTAGCCCCGGGAGATGGCTACACCTTC. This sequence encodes CASSVAPGDGYTF.

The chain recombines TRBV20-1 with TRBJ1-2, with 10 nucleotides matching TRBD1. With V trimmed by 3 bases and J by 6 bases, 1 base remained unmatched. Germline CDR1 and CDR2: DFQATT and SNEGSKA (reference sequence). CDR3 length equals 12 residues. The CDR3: CSARTGGNGYTF. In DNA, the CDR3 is TGCAGTGCTAGGACAGGGGGCAATGGCTACACCTTC.

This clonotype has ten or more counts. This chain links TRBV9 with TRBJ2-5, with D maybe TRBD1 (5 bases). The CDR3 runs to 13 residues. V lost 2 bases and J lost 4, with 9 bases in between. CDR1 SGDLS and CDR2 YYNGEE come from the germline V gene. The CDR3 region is CASSVWGGETQYF. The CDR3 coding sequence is TGTGCCAGCAGCGTCTGGGGCGGAGAGACCCAGTACTTC.

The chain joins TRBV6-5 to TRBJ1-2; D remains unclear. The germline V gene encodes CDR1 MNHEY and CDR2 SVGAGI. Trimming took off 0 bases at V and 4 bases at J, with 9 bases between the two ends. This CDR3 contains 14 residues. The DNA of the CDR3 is TGTGCCAGCAGTTACTCAGGGTATGGCTATGGCTACACCTTC. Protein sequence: CASSYSGYGYGYTF.

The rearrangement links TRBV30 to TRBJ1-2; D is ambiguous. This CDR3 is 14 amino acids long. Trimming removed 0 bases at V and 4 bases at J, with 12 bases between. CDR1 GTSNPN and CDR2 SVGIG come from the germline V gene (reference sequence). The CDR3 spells CAWSVLPEGYGYTF. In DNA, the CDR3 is TGTGCCTGGAGTGTACTACCCGAAGGCTATGGCTACACCTTC. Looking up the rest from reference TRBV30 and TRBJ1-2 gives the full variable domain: SQTIHQWPATLVQPVGSPLSLECTVEGTSNPNLYWYRQAAGRGLQLLFYSVGIGQISSEVPQNLSASRPQDRQFILSSKKLLLSDSGFYLCAWSVLPEGYGYTFGSGTRLTVV.

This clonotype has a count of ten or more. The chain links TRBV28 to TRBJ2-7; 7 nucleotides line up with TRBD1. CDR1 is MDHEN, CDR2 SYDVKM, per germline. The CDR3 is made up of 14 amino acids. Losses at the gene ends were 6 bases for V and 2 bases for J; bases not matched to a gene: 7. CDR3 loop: CASSPRGPPYEQYF. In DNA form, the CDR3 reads TGTGCCAGCAGCCCAAGGGGGCCTCCCTACGAGCAGTACTTC.

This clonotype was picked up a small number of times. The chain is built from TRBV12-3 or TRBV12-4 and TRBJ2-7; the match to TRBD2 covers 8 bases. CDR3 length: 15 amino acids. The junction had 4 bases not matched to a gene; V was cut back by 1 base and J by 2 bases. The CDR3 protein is CASSLGLATTYEQYF. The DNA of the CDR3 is TGTGCCAGCAGTTTAGGACTAGCGACCACCTACGAGCAGTACTTC.

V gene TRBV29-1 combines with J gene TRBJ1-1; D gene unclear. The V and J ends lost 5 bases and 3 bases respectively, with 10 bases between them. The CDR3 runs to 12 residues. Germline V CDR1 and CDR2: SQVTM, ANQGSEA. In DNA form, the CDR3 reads TGCAGCGTTCAAGGTCCTTACACTGAAGCTTTCTTT. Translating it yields CSVQGPYTEAFF.

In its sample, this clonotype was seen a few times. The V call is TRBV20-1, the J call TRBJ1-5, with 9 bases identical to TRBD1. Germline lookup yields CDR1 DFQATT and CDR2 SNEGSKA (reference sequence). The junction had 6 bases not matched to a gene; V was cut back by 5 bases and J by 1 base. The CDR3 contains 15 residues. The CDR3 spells CSARTGEGSNQPQHF. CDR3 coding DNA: TGCAGTGCTCGGACAGGGGAGGGCAGCAATCAGCCCCAGCATTTT.

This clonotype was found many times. CDR3 in DNA: TGTGCCAGCAGCCCACTTCCAGCGGGAGAGGACACCGGGGAGCTGTTTTTT. Translated: CASSPLPAGEDTGELFF. The genes are TRBV7-6 and TRBJ2-2, with 8 bases fitting TRBD2. The V gene's germline CDR1 is SGHVS and CDR2 FNYEAQ. V shed 5 bases and J 3 bases; nucleotides not matched to a gene: 11. The CDR3 is 17 amino acids. Full variable domain (rest looked up from reference TRBV7-6 and TRBJ2-2): GAGVSQSPRYKVTKRGQDVALRCDPISGHVSLYWYRQALGQGPEFLTYFNYEAQQDKSGLPNDRFSAERPEGSISTLTIQRTEQRDSAMYRCASSPLPAGEDTGELFFGEGSRLTVL.

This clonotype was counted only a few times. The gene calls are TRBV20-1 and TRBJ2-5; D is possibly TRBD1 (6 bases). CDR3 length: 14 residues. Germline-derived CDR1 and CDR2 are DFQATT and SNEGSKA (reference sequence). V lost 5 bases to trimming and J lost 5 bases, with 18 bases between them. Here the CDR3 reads CSASEPQGMETQYF. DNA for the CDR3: TGCAGTGCTTCCGAACCCCAGGGGATGGAGACCCAGTACTTC.

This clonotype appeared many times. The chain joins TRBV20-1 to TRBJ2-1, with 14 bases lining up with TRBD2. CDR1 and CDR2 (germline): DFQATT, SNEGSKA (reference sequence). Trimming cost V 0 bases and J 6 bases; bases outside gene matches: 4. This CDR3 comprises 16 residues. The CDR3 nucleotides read TGCAGTGCTAGAGATCGACTAGCGGGGGGGATCAATGAGCAGTTCTTC. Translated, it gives CSARDRLAGGINEQFF.

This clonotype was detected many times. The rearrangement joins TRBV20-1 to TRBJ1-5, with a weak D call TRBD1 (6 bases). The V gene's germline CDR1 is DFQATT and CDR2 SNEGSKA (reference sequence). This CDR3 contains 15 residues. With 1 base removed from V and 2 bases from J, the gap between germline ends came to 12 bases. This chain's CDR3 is CSARVPRGRNQPQHF. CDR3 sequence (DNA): TGCAGTGCTAGAGTCCCCAGGGGACGCAATCAGCCCCAGCATTTT.

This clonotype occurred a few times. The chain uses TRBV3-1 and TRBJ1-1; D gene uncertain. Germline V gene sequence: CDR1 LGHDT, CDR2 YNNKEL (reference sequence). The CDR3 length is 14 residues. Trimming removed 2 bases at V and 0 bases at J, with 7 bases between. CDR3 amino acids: CASSQKGVNTEAFF. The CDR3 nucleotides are TGTGCCAGCAGCCAAAAGGGTGTGAACACTGAAGCTTTCTTT.

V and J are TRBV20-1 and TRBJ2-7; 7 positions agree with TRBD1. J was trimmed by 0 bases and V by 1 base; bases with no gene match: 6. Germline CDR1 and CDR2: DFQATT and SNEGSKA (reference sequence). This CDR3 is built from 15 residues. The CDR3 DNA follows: TGCAGTGCTAGAGCCGGGACAGCGAGCTCCTACGAGCAGTACTTC. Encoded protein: CSARAGTASSYEQYF.